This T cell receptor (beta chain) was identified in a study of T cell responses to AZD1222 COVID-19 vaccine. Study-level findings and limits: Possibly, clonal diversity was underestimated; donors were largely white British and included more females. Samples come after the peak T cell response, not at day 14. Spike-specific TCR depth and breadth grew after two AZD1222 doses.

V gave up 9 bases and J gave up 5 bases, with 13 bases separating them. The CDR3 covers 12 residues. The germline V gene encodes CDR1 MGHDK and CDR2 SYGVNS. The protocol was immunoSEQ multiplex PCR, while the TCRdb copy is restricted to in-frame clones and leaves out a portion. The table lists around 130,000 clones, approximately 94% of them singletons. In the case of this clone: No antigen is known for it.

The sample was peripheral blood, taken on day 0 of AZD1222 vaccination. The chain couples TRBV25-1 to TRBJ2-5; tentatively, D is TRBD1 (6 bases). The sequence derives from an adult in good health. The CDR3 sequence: CASRGYRETQYF. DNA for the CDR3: TGTGCCAGTAGGGGGTACCGGGAGACCCAGTACTTC.